This T cell receptor (beta chain) came from a study of cytomegalovirus exposure and HLA in healthy donors. V lost 9 bases, J lost 0 bases, and 17 bases lay in between. Germline loops: CDR1 LNHDA, CDR2 SQIVND (reference sequence). The CDR3 totals 15 residues. Points on this clone: Its cognate antigen is unknown.

Whole-study findings and limits: Roughly even sequencing depth across donors was the assumption behind the presence/absence analyses. Three CMV-associated chains were confirmed in vitro to be specific for CMV antigens. Researchers reported in a later analysis that a missense DCLRE1C variant was tied to TCR beta V- and J-gene trimming.

It was with 60 Vbeta and 13 Jbeta primers that the PCR ran. Some clones are missing from TCRdb's copy, which holds only in-frame ones; the method was immunoSEQ multiplex PCR. Of about 61,000 clones in the sample, 89% are singletons; the top ten hold around 1.5%. The receptor was isolated from a man aged 25 to 40 in good health and CMV-seropositive. The sample comprised PBMCs. The V gene is TRBV19, the J gene TRBJ1-1; D is uncertain. For the CDR3, the DNA is TGTGCCAGCTCTCGGGGTCTGTTCATGAACACTGAAGCTTTCTTT. This sequence encodes CASSRGLFMNTEAFF.